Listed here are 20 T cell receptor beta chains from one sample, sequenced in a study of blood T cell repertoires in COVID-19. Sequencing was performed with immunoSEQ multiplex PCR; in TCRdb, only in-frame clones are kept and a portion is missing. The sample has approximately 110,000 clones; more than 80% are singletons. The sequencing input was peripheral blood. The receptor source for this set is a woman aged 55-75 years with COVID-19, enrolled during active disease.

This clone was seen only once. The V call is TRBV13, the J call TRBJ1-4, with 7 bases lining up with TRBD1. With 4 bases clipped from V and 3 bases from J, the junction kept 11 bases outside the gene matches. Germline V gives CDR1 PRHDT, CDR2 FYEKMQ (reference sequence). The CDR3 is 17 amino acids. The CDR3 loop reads CASSSTGEVTSNEKLFF. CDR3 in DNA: TGTGCCAGCAGCTCCACAGGGGAGGTCACGTCTAATGAAAAACTGTTTTTT.

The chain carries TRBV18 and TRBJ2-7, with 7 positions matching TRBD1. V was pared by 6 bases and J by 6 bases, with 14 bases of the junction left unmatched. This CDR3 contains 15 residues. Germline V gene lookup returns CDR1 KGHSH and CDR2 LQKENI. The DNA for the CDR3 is TGTGCCAGCTCGCCAAGACAGGGAGAACCAAGCGAGCAGTACTTC. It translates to CASSPRQGEPSEQYF.

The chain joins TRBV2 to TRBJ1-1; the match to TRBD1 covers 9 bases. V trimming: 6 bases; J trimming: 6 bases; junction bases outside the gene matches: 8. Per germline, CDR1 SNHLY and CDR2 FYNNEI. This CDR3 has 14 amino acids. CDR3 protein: CASRVPGQGPEAFF. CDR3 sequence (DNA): TGTGCCAGCAGAGTACCGGGACAGGGCCCTGAAGCTTTCTTT.

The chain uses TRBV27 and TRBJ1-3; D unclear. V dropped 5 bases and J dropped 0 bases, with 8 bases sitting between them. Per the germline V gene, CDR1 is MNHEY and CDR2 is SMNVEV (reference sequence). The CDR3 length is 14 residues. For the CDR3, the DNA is TGTGCCAGCAGTCTCCGCGGCTCTGGAAACACCATATATTTT. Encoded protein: CASSLRGSGNTIYF.

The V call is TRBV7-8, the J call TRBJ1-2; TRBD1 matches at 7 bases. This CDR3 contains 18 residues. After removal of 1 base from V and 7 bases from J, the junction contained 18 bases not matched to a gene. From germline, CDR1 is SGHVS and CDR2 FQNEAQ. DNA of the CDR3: TGTGCCAGCAGCTTAGAGGGGGCCCGGGCGATCGTGGACTTTGGCTACACCTTC. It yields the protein CASSLEGARAIVDFGYTF.

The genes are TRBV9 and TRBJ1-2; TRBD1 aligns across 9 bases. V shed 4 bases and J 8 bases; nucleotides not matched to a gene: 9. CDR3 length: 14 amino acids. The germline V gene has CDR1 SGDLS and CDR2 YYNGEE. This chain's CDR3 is CASSQDTGTGGYTF. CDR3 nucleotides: TGTGCCAGCAGCCAGGACACGGGGACAGGGGGCTACACCTTC.

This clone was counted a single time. The CDR3 sequence is CASSQKSSGNTIYF. The CDR3 bases are TGTGCCAGCAGTCAAAAGAGCTCTGGAAACACCATATATTTT. The gene calls are TRBV6-5 and TRBJ1-3; no reliable D call. Trimming took off 5 bases at V and 0 bases at J, with 8 bases between the two ends. This CDR3 is built from 14 residues. CDR1 and CDR2 from the germline V gene are MNHEY and SVGAGI.

DNA of the CDR3: TGTGCCAGCAGAAAGACAGGGGTTGTGGATCAGCCCCAGCATTTT. This translates into CASRKTGVVDQPQHF. The chain is built from TRBV28 and TRBJ1-5; 8 nucleotides align to TRBD1. Per germline, CDR1 MDHEN and CDR2 SYDVKM. The CDR3 has 15 amino acids. V was clipped by 6 bases and J by 5 bases; unmatched bases: 9.

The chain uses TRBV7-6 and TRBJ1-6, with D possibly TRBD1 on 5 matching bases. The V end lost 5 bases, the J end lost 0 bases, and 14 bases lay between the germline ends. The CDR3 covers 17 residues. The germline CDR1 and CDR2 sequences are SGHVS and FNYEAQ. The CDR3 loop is CASSRGDRSSYNSPLHF. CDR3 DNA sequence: TGTGCCAGCAGCCGCGGGGACCGTTCCTCCTATAATTCACCCCTCCACTTT.

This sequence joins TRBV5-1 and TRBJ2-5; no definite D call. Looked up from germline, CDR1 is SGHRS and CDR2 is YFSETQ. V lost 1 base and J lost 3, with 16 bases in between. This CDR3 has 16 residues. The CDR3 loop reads CASSLQVPPRKETQYF. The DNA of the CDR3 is TGCGCCAGCAGCTTGCAAGTACCCCCGCGGAAAGAGACCCAGTACTTC.

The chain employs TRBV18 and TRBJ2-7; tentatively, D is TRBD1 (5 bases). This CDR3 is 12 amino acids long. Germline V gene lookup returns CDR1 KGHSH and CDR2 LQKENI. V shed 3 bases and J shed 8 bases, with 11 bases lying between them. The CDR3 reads CASSPDSRKQYF. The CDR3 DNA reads TGTGCCAGCTCACCTGACAGCAGAAAGCAGTACTTC.

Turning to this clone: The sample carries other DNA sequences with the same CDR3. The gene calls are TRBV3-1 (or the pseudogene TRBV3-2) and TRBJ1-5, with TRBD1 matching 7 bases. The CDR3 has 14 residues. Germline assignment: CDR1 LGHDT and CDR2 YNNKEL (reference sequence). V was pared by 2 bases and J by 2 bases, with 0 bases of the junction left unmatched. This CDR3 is CASSQTGGNQPQHF. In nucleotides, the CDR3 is TGTGCCAGCAGCCAAACAGGGGGCAATCAGCCCCAGCATTTT.

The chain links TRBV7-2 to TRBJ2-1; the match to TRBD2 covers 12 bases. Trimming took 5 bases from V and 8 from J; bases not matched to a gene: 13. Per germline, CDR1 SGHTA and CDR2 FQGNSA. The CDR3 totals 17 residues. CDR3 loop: CASSPHGPSGGADEQFF. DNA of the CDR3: TGTGCCAGCAGCCCCCACGGACCTAGCGGGGGGGCTGATGAGCAGTTCTTC. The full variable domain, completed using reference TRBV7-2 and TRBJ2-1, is GAGVSQSPSNKVTEKGKDVELRCDPISGHTALYWYRQSLGQGLEFLIYFQGNSAPDKSGLPSDRFSAERTGGSVSTLTIQRTQQEDSAVYLCASSPHGPSGGADEQFFGPGTRLTVL.

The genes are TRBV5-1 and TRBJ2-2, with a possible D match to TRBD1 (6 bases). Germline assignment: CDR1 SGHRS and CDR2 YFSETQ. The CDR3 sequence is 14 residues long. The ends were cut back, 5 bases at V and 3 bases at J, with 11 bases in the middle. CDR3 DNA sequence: TGCGCCAGCAGACTTCAGGGGCACACCGGGGAGCTGTTTTTT. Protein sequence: CASRLQGHTGELFF.

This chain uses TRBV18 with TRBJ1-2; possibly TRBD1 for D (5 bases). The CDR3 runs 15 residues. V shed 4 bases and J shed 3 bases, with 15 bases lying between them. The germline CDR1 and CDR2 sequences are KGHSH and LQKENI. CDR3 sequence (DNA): TGTGCCAGCTCACAAGGGCCCACAGGAGACTATGGCTACACCTTC. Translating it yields CASSQGPTGDYGYTF.

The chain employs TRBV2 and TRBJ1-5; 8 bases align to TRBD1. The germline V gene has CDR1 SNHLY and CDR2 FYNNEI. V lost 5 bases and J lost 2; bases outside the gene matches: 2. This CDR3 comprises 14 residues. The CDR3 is CASSLQGGNQPQHF. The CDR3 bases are TGTGCCAGCAGTTTACAGGGGGGCAATCAGCCCCAGCATTTT.

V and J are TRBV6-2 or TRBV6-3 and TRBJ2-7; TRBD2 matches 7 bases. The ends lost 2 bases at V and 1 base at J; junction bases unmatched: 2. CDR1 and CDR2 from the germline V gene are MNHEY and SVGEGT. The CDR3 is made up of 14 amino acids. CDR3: CASSYGGDSYEQYF. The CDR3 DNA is TGTGCCAGCAGTTACGGGGGGGATTCCTACGAGCAGTACTTC.

The CDR3 sequence: CASSPQKGRTEAFF. The CDR3, as DNA: TGTGCCAGTAGCCCACAAAAGGGGCGCACTGAAGCTTTCTTT. This chain uses TRBV19 with TRBJ1-1, with D perhaps TRBD1 (5 bases). Deletions cut 6 bases from V and 4 bases from J, with 15 bases between. Per germline, CDR1 LNHDA and CDR2 SQIVND (reference sequence). This CDR3 comprises 14 residues.

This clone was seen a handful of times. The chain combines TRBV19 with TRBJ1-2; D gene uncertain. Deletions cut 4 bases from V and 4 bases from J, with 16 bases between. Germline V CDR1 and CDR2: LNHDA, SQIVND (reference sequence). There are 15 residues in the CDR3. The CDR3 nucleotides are TGTGCCAGTAGTACCCCCGGTGGGCAGGCCTATGGCTACACCTTC. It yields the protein CASSTPGGQAYGYTF.

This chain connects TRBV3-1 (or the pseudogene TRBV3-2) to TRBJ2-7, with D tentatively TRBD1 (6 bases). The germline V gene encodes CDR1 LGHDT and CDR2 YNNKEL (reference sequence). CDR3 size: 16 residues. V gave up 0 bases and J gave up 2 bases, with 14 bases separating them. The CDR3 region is CASSQEGRGFAYEQYF. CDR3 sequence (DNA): TGTGCCAGCAGCCAAGAGGGCAGGGGTTTTGCCTACGAGCAGTACTTC.